These T cell receptor beta chains were read from a single sample in a study of blood T cell repertoires in COVID-19. Some clones are missing from TCRdb's copy, which holds only in-frame ones; the method was immunoSEQ multiplex PCR. The sample has tens of thousands of clones; roughly four fifths are singletons. The sequenced sample was peripheral blood. These receptors were taken from a man aged 55 to 69 with active COVID-19. Each CDR3 is given with its conserved first and last residue. D genes are given only for firm matches. Rows may omit the clone size; those that give it use once, few, many or a size class.

d_call	v_call	clone_size	j_call	cdr3_nt	cdr3_aa
TRBD2	TRBV27	NA	TRBJ2-7	TGTGCCAGCAGTCCACGGGGGGGAACCTACGAGCAGTACTTC	CASSPRGGTYEQYF
TRBD1	TRBV6-2/TRBV6-3	NA	TRBJ1-2	TGTGCCAGCAGTTACTCTCAAAGGGTTCGGACAGGGGACCACGTCTATGGCTACACCTTC	CASSYSQRVRTGDHVYGYTF
NA	TRBV10-3	NA	TRBJ1-2	TGTGCCATCAGTGAAGGGGGAGATTTCTATGGCTACACCTTC	CAISEGGDFYGYTF
NA	TRBV7-9	NA	TRBJ2-3	TGTGCCAGCAGCTTAGGGCAGGGCGACACAGATACGCAGTATTTT	CASSLGQGDTDTQYF
TRBD1	TRBV2	NA	TRBJ1-2	TGTGCCAGCCACAACAGGGGGAGGAACTATGGCTACACCTTC	CASHNRGRNYGYTF
NA	TRBV12-3/TRBV12-4	NA	TRBJ2-5	TGTGCCAGCAGTTTGCTAGCAGGAGAGACCCAGTACTTC	CASSLLAGETQYF
TRBD2	TRBV27	NA	TRBJ2-2	TGTGCCAGCAGTTGGGCTAGCGGGGGCCCCACCGGGGAGCTGTTTTTT	CASSWASGGPTGELFF
NA	TRBV7-2	NA	TRBJ1-2	TGTGCCAGCAGCTTAGGACAGAACGGGCGGTATGGCTACACCTTC	CASSLGQNGRYGYTF
NA	TRBV15	NA	TRBJ1-5	TGTGCCACCAGCCACAGCGAGGGTCGGCCCCAGCATTTT	CATSHSEGRPQHF
NA	TRBV10-3	NA	TRBJ1-5	TGTGCCGGGTCGTCAGGGGAGGGTCAGCCCCAGCATTTT	CAGSSGEGQPQHF
TRBD1	TRBV10-1	NA	TRBJ2-1	TGCGCCAGCAGTCGCGGGGACAGGGTTTATCACAATGAGCAGTTCTTC	CASSRGDRVYHNEQFF
NA	TRBV19	NA	TRBJ1-2	TGTGCCAGTAGTGATTCGGGGGTCCTCTATGGCTACACCTTC	CASSDSGVLYGYTF
NA	TRBV24-1	NA	TRBJ2-3	TGTGCCACCAGTGATCCTGACAGCCTACTCACAGATACGCAGTATTTT	CATSDPDSLLTDTQYF
TRBD2	TRBV2	NA	TRBJ2-3	TGTGCCAGCATGAGGACTAGCGGGAGGGCCGGGAGAGATACGCAGTATTTT	CASMRTSGRAGRDTQYF
TRBD2	TRBV27	NA	TRBJ2-7	TGTGCCAGCAGTTTCGGACTAGTTGCCCACGAGCAGTACTTC	CASSFGLVAHEQYF
TRBD2	TRBV6-5	once	TRBJ2-1	TGTGCCAGCAGTCTAGCGGGCAACCTCAATGAGCAGTTCTTC	CASSLAGNLNEQFF
NA	TRBV2	NA	TRBJ2-3	TGTGCCAGTCTTCTGGGGGCGACGAATACGCAGTATTTT	CASLLGATNTQYF
TRBD2	TRBV7-2	NA	TRBJ2-1	TGTGCCAGCAGCTTTGGACTAGCGGGAGACAATGAGCAGTTCTTC	CASSFGLAGDNEQFF
NA	TRBV5-5	once	TRBJ2-5	TGTGCCAGCCCCATCGGGGGGCAGACCCAGTACTTC	CASPIGGQTQYF
NA	TRBV28	few	TRBJ1-4	TGTGCCTCAAACGAGGGAACCAATGAAAAACTGTTTTTT	CASNEGTNEKLFF
TRBD2	TRBV6-2/TRBV6-3	few	TRBJ2-1	TGTGCCAGCAGTTTGACTAGCCCGGACTCCTACAATGAGCAGTTCTTC	CASSLTSPDSYNEQFF
TRBD1	TRBV7-8	NA	TRBJ1-5	TGTGCCAGCAGCTTAACGATACAGGGGAATCAGCCCCAGCATTTT	CASSLTIQGNQPQHF
TRBD2	TRBV5-1	NA	TRBJ2-5	TGCGCCAGCAGCACGGGGGGTGGGGAGACCCAGTACTTC	CASSTGGGETQYF
NA	TRBV28	NA	TRBJ1-5	TGTGCCAGCACGGCGGATAGCAATCAGCCCCAGCATTTT	CASTADSNQPQHF
NA	TRBV20-1	few	TRBJ2-2	TGCAGTGCTAGTCTAGGTGGCAGGGCGGTCACCGGGGAGCTGTTTTTT	CSASLGGRAVTGELFF
NA	TRBV11-2	NA	TRBJ1-1	TGTGCCAGCAGCCCACGGCGGGGCACTGAAGCTTTCTTT	CASSPRRGTEAFF
NA	TRBV2	NA	TRBJ2-7	TGTGCCAGCAGTGTGAACTCCGAGCAGTACTTC	CASSVNSEQYF
TRBD1	TRBV2	NA	TRBJ1-2	TGTGCCAGCAGAGACACCGGGACAGTAGGAAAGGGCTACACCTTC	CASRDTGTVGKGYTF
NA	TRBV18	NA	TRBJ2-7	TGTGCCAGCTCACCTGGCCGGGACTTGACTAGAGGGCAGTACTTC	CASSPGRDLTRGQYF
TRBD1	TRBV28	once	TRBJ1-4	TGTGCCAGCGGGTTAGGGGGCGGATTTAATGAAAAACTGTTTTTT	CASGLGGGFNEKLFF
NA	TRBV21-1	NA	TRBJ2-2	TGTGCCAGCAGATTCGACTACACCGGGGAGCTGTTTTTT	CASRFDYTGELFF
NA	TRBV18	NA	TRBJ1-2	TGTGCCAGCTCACCACCTAGTCGGAACAGGGATGGCTACACCTTC	CASSPPSRNRDGYTF
NA	TRBV7-9	once	TRBJ2-7	TGTGCCAGCAGCTTAGGCGCGTACGAGCAGTACTTC	CASSLGAYEQYF
TRBD2	TRBV6-4	NA	TRBJ2-3	TGTGCCAGCAGTGACTCGAAGTTTGCGGGGGGGCACGATACGCAGTATTTT	CASSDSKFAGGHDTQYF
TRBD1	TRBV29-1	NA	TRBJ2-7	TGCAGCGTTGTATGGGCGGACAGGGGTTCATACGAGCAGTACTTC	CSVVWADRGSYEQYF
TRBD2	TRBV4-1	NA	TRBJ2-7	TGCGCCAGCAGCTTCCTAACTAGCGAAACCTACGAGCAGTACTTC	CASSFLTSETYEQYF
TRBD1	TRBV29-1	NA	TRBJ2-7	TGCAGCGTTTTTGACAGGGGCTACGAGCAGTACTTC	CSVFDRGYEQYF
TRBD2	TRBV3-1/TRBV3-2	NA	TRBJ2-3	TGTGCCAGCAGCCAAGTTGCGGGAGAGGATACGCAGTATTTT	CASSQVAGEDTQYF
TRBD2	TRBV7-9	NA	TRBJ2-5	TGTGCCAGCAGCTTACGACTAGCGTTGGAGACCCAGTACTTC	CASSLRLALETQYF
NA	TRBV15	NA	TRBJ2-2	TGTGCCACTAGCAGAGATATTGCGGGCCAGGGGACCGGGGAGCTGTTTTTT	CATSRDIAGQGTGELFF
NA	TRBV3-1/TRBV3-2	NA	TRBJ1-1	TGTGCCAGCAGCGATCCCGGGGGGGCAGTGGCTTTCTTT	CASSDPGGAVAFF
NA	TRBV1	NA	TRBJ1-5	TGCACCAGCAGCCAAGATTCAAATAGCAATCAGCCCCAGCATTTT	CTSSQDSNSNQPQHF
TRBD2	TRBV19	NA	TRBJ2-7	TGTGCCAGTGCAGCGGGAGGGCCCTACGAGCAGTACTTC	CASAAGGPYEQYF
NA	TRBV7-2	once	TRBJ1-2	TGTGCCAGCAGCTTAGGCCACCCCCGTAGACCTGGGCATGGCTACACCTTC	CASSLGHPRRPGHGYTF
TRBD1	TRBV15	NA	TRBJ2-1	TGTGCCACCAGCAGAGACAGGGGGCGGAATGAGCAGTTCTTC	CATSRDRGRNEQFF
NA	TRBV6-2/TRBV6-3	once	TRBJ2-1	TGTGCCAGCAGTCTACCGACAGGTCCCCTTACCTACAATGAGCAGTTCTTC	CASSLPTGPLTYNEQFF
TRBD2	TRBV5-1	NA	TRBJ2-1	TGCGCCAGCAGCTACCTTTTAGCGGGGGGGAGCTCCTACAATGAGCAGTTCTTC	CASSYLLAGGSSYNEQFF
TRBD1	TRBV19	NA	TRBJ2-7	TGTGCCAGTAGTATAGGCGGACAGGGGATCTACGAGCAGTACTTC	CASSIGGQGIYEQYF
NA	TRBV11-2	once	TRBJ2-7	TGTGCCAGCAGCCCTGACTCATACGAGCAGTACTTC	CASSPDSYEQYF